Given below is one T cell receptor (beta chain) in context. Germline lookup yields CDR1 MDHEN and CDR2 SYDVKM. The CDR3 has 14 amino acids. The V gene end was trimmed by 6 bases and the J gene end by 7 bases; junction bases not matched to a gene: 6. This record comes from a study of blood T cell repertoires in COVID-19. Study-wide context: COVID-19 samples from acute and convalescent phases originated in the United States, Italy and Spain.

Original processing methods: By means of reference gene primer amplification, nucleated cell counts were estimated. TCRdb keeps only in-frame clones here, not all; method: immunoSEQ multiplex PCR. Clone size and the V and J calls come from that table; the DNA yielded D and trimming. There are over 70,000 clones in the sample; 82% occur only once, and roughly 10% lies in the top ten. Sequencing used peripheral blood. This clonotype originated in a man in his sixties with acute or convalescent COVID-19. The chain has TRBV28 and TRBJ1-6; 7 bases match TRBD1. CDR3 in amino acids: CASRRTGRNSPLHF. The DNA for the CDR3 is TGTGCCAGCAGAAGGACAGGACGAAATTCACCCCTCCACTTT.